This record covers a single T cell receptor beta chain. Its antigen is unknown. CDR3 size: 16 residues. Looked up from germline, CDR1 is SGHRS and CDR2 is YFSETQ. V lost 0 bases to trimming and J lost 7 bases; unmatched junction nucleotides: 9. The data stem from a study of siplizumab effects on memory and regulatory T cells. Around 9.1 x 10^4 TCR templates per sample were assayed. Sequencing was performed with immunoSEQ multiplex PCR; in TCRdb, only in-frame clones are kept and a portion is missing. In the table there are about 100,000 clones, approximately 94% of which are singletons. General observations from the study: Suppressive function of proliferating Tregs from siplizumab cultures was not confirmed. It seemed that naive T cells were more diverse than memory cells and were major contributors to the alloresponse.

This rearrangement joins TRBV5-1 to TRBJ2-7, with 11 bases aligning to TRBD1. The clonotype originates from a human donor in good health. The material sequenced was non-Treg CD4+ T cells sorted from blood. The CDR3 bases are TGCGCCAGCAGCTTGGAAGCGGACAGGGGGCTGGATGAGCAGTACTTC. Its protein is CASSLEADRGLDEQYF.